This T cell receptor beta chain originates from a study of blood T cell repertoires in COVID-19. The CDR3 sequence is 17 residues long. Methods used by the authors: Amplification of reference gene primers was used by the study to estimate nucleated cell counts. TCRdb's copy holds only in-frame clones and misses some; the assay was immunoSEQ multiplex PCR. D and trimming were read from the DNA, whereas the V and J calls and clone size are those reported in that table. The sample contains roughly 20,000 clones, roughly 89% of which appear only once. V usage is TRBV7-5 and J usage is TRBJ2-7; the table's D gene call, TRBD2, was not cross checked with the DNA. TRBV7-5 is an annotated pseudogene. This TCR was sampled from a human donor in a cohort sampled during active COVID-19. The donor label of this sample is uncertain. Sequencing used peripheral blood. CDR3 protein: CARSLVRGLAFNYEQYF. For the CDR3, the DNA is TGTGCCAGAAGCTTAGTGCGGGGACTAGCGTTCAACTACGAGCAGTACTTC.